These 23 T cell receptor beta chains originate from one sample sequenced in a study of blood T cell repertoires in COVID-19. The method was immunoSEQ multiplex PCR; TCRdb's version includes in-frame clones alone and lacks a portion of them. The sample has under 400,000 clones, about 91% seen once. Sequencing input: peripheral blood. The receptors were gathered from a woman between 25 and 40 years old with COVID-19, enrolled during active disease.

The rearrangement joins TRBV9 to TRBJ1-2, with 7 nucleotides matching TRBD1. There are 13 residues in the CDR3. J lost 8 bases, V lost 2 bases, and 6 bases had no gene match. Germline CDR1 and CDR2: SGDLS and YYNGEE. As DNA, the CDR3 is TGTGCCAGCAGCGTTGAGGGGGCAGGGGGCTACACCTTC. Its translation is CASSVEGAGGYTF.

This clone was observed once. The chain couples TRBV19 to TRBJ1-2; 7 nucleotides match TRBD1. V lost 2 bases and J lost 7; bases outside the gene matches: 7. Germline V gives CDR1 LNHDA, CDR2 SQIVND (reference sequence). This CDR3 has 14 amino acids. DNA of the CDR3: TGTGCCAGTAGTATACCCACAGGGGACGGTGGCTACACCTTC. Protein product: CASSIPTGDGGYTF. Full variable domain (remainder filled in from reference TRBV19 and TRBJ1-2): DGGITQSPKYLFRKEGQNVTLSCEQNLNHDAMYWYRQDPGQGLRLIYYSQIVNDFQKGDIAEGYSVSREKKESFPLTVTSAQKNPTAFYLCASSIPTGDGGYTFGSGTRLTVV.

The chain carries TRBV9 and TRBJ2-4; 7 bases are a match to TRBD1. The CDR3 covers 22 residues. Germline assignment: CDR1 SGDLS and CDR2 YYNGEE. J gave up 1 base and V 4 bases, and 26 bases lay outside the gene matches. CDR3 sequence: CASSFRPSTGVFTQMAKNIQYF. As DNA, the CDR3 is TGTGCCAGCAGCTTTCGCCCATCTACAGGGGTGTTTACTCAGATGGCCAAAAACATTCAGTACTTC.

The chain uses TRBV6-1 and TRBJ2-1; 7 bases map to TRBD2. There are 13 residues in the CDR3. The V gene's germline CDR1 is MNHNS and CDR2 SASEGT. With 3 bases clipped from V and 9 bases from J, the junction kept 5 bases outside the gene matches. The CDR3 spells CASSEYRGGEQFF. The CDR3 DNA follows: TGTGCCAGCAGTGAGTACCGCGGGGGTGAGCAGTTCTTC.

The chain uses TRBV29-1 and TRBJ2-4; TRBD1 matches 8 bases. CDR1 SQVTM and CDR2 ANQGSEA come from the germline V gene. CDR3 size: 12 residues. Losses at the gene ends were 5 bases for V and 6 bases for J; bases not matched to a gene: 3. The CDR3 DNA reads as TGCAGCGTTATACAGGGGGGAAACATTCAGTACTTC. It is translated as CSVIQGGNIQYF. Complete variable domain (other parts from reference TRBV29-1 and TRBJ2-4): SAVISQKPSRDICQRGTSLTIQCQVDSQVTMMFWYRQQPGQSLTLIATANQGSEATYESGFVIDKFPISRPNLTFSTLTVSNMSPEDSSIYLCSVIQGGNIQYFGAGTRLSVL.

This chain uses TRBV2 with TRBJ1-1; TRBD1 aligns across 9 bases. This CDR3 is 15 amino acids long. After removal of 2 bases from V and 4 bases from J, the junction contained 5 bases not matched to a gene. Germline loops: CDR1 SNHLY, CDR2 FYNNEI. The CDR3 spells CASSEQGTGFTEAFF. The CDR3, as DNA: TGTGCCAGCAGTGAACAGGGGACAGGGTTCACTGAAGCTTTCTTT.

CDR3: CASSFAGTEAFF. CDR3 DNA: TGTGCCAGCAGCTTTGCGGGCACTGAAGCTTTCTTT. This chain links TRBV7-8 with TRBJ1-1; D remains ambiguous. Trimming took off 3 bases at V and 4 bases at J, with 6 bases between the two ends. This CDR3 is 12 amino acids long. Germline CDR1 and CDR2: SGHVS and FQNEAQ.

This chain uses TRBV18 with TRBJ2-7, with a weak D call TRBD2 (5 bases). The ends were cut back, 6 bases at V and 0 bases at J, with 12 bases in the middle. This CDR3 has 14 amino acids. The germline CDR1 and CDR2 sequences are KGHSH and LQKENI. This chain's CDR3 is CASSRVGSSYEQYV. The CDR3 nucleotides are TGTGCCAGCTCGCGTGTGGGGAGCTCCTACGAGCAGTACGTC.

The table lists this clone with a few counts. The chain is built from TRBV7-2 and TRBJ1-6, with D perhaps matching TRBD1 (6 bases). Trimming removed 7 bases at V and 8 bases at J, with 18 bases between. The CDR3 sequence is 15 residues long. Germline CDR1 reads SGHTA; CDR2 reads FQGNSA. The CDR3 sequence is CASTFLGAGDSPLHF. The CDR3 DNA sequence: TGTGCCAGCACCTTCCTCGGGGCAGGGGATTCACCCCTCCACTTT.

The chain joins TRBV6-5 to TRBJ1-1; TRBD1 aligns across 9 bases. Germline CDR1 MNHEY, CDR2 SVGAGI. The CDR3 runs to 16 residues. Trimming removed 2 bases from V and 4 bases from J; junction bases left unmatched: 8. This chain's CDR3 is CASSYAPGTGITEAFF. In DNA, the CDR3 is TGTGCCAGCAGTTACGCCCCCGGGACAGGGATCACTGAAGCTTTCTTT.

The chain recombines TRBV4-2 with TRBJ1-1; the D is unclear. Germline-derived CDR1 and CDR2 are LGHNA and YNFKEQ. The V gene lost 1 base and the J gene lost 3 bases, with 9 bases spanning the gap. CDR3 size: 14 residues. The CDR3 nucleotides read TGTGCCAGCAGCCAAGGGTACGGGTACACTGAAGCTTTCTTT. Protein sequence: CASSQGYGYTEAFF.

The chain combines TRBV7-3 with TRBJ2-3; 10 bases are shared with TRBD2. V gave up 4 bases and J gave up 2 bases; unmatched junction bases: 6. Per germline, CDR1 SGHTA and CDR2 FQGTGA. This CDR3 is 16 amino acids long. CDR3 region: CASSSPGTSATDTQYF. The CDR3 region has the DNA TGTGCCAGCAGCTCGCCCGGGACTAGCGCCACAGATACGCAGTATTTT.

The CDR3 region is CASSLQLSGNTIYF. The CDR3 DNA reads TGTGCCAGCAGTTTACAACTCTCTGGAAACACCATATATTTT. The chain is built from TRBV28 and TRBJ1-3; D is unresolved. The germline V and J ends were trimmed by 2 bases and 0 bases, with 5 bases remaining between them. The germline V gene has CDR1 MDHEN and CDR2 SYDVKM. There are 14 residues in the CDR3.

The chain carries TRBV5-1 and TRBJ1-2; tentatively, D is TRBD1 (5 bases). Trimming took 3 bases from V and 8 from J, leaving 14 bases between them. The CDR3 is 13 residues long. The germline gives CDR1 SGHRS, CDR2 YFSETQ. The CDR3 loop is CASSSLRELGYTF. CDR3 DNA: TGCGCCAGCAGCTCCCTCAGGGAATTGGGCTACACCTTC.

The J gene is TRBJ1-5, the V gene TRBV19, with 7 positions matching TRBD1. Germline V lookup: CDR1 LNHDA, CDR2 SQIVND (reference sequence). The V gene end was trimmed by 4 bases and the J gene end by 4 bases; junction bases not matched to a gene: 13. The CDR3 sequence is 17 residues long. Here the CDR3 DNA reads TGTGCCAGTAGTACACAACGAACAGGGGTTGGGAATCAGCCCCAGCATTTT. Protein sequence: CASSTQRTGVGNQPQHF.

The gene calls are TRBV27 and TRBJ2-1; 8 bases fit TRBD2. This CDR3 is built from 14 residues. Germline loops: CDR1 MNHEY, CDR2 SMNVEV (reference sequence). V was clipped by 4 bases and J by 7 bases; unmatched bases: 6. The CDR3 sequence is CASSSGLAWNEQFF. CDR3 DNA sequence: TGTGCCAGCAGTTCAGGACTAGCCTGGAATGAGCAGTTCTTC.

In this sample, this clone turned up a few times. V is TRBV25-1 and J is TRBJ1-1; D not resolved. V was cut by 8 bases and J by 2 bases, with 6 bases left in between. The germline gives CDR1 MGHDK, CDR2 SYGVNS. CDR3 size: 11 residues. CDR3 in amino acids: CASQQNTEAFF. CDR3 in DNA: TGTGCCAGCCAACAAAACACTGAAGCTTTCTTT. Full variable domain (outside the CDR3, taken from reference TRBV25-1 and TRBJ1-1): EADIYQTPRYLVIGTGKKITLECSQTMGHDKMYWYQQDPGMELHLIHYSYGVNSTEKGDLSSESTVSRIRTEHFPLTLESARPSHTSQYLCASQQNTEAFFGQGTRLTVV.

This sequence joins TRBV7-6 and TRBJ1-5, with 8 bases lining up with TRBD1. Germline lookup yields CDR1 SGHVS and CDR2 FNYEAQ. The CDR3 runs 14 residues. V shed 4 bases and J 5 bases; nucleotides not matched to a gene: 4. The CDR3 nucleotides read TGTGCCAGCAGCTCGACAGGGGAAGATCAGCCCCAGCATTTT. Protein: CASSSTGEDQPQHF. Supplemented by reference TRBV7-6 and TRBJ1-5, the full variable domain reads GAGVSQSPRYKVTKRGQDVALRCDPISGHVSLYWYRQALGQGPEFLTYFNYEAQQDKSGLPNDRFSAERPEGSISTLTIQRTEQRDSAMYRCASSSTGEDQPQHFGDGTRLSIL.

This sequence joins TRBV10-3 and TRBJ2-1; 8 bases are a match to TRBD2. Germline V lookup: CDR1 ENHRY, CDR2 SYGVKD. The CDR3 is 15 residues long. Trimming removed 9 bases from V and 2 bases from J; junction bases left unmatched: 9. CDR3 sequence reads: CAIRAGEYTYNEQFF. The DNA for the CDR3 is TGTGCCATTAGAGCGGGGGAGTATACCTACAATGAGCAGTTCTTC.

This chain connects TRBV29-1 to TRBJ1-1; 9 bases map to TRBD1. The CDR3 length is 12 residues. The V segment lost 7 bases and the J segment 5 bases; nucleotides outside the gene matches: 5. Germline loops: CDR1 SQVTM, CDR2 ANQGSEA. CDR3 sequence (DNA): TGCAGCGCTGACAGGGGGAGTACTGAAGCTTTCTTT. Protein: CSADRGSTEAFF.

The chain combines TRBV7-9 with TRBJ1-5, with D possibly matching TRBD1 (5 bases). CDR1 is SEHNR and CDR2 is FQNEAQ in the germline V gene (reference sequence). The CDR3 has 16 residues. Trimming cost V 1 base and J 0 bases, with 10 bases left between them. The CDR3, as DNA: TGTGCCAGCAGCTTAGGATCAGGGTATAGCAATCAGCCCCAGCATTTT. As protein: CASSLGSGYSNQPQHF.

The chain carries TRBV2 and TRBJ2-6, with a tentative D call TRBD2 (5 bases). The CDR3 has 15 residues. Germline V gene sequence: CDR1 SNHLY, CDR2 FYNNEI. The V end lost 7 bases, the J end lost 2 bases, and 12 bases lay between the germline ends. CDR3 DNA sequence: TGTGCCAGCAAGTCGCGGGTTGCTGGGGCCAACGTCCTGACTTTC. This sequence encodes CASKSRVAGANVLTF.

V usage is TRBV19 and J usage is TRBJ1-2; D is undetermined. Deletions cut 7 bases from V and 7 bases from J, with 16 bases between. Germline V CDR1 and CDR2: LNHDA, SQIVND (reference sequence). This CDR3 is built from 13 residues. The CDR3 bases are TGTGCCAGTAAGGAGGGCCCTTATGGTGGCTACACCTTC. This translates into CASKEGPYGGYTF.